In its sample, the clone carrying this TCR beta chain was seen many times. The target antigen is unknown. This sample is drawn from a study of CD8 T cells in ankylosing spondylitis. Broader study findings: CD8+ by phenotype, disease-linked clones were relatively rare in peripheral blood. Significant enrichment of disease-linked clones was reportedly seen in matched ankylosing spondylitis synovial fluid.

Libraries of TCR beta came from quantitative 5'-RACE with molecular barcodes. TCRdb ran MiXCR on the 5' RACE reads and lists one entry per CDR3 protein. The profile shows fewer than 400,000 distinct CDR3 sequences, 14% to 15% of them singletons. CDR1 and CDR2 (germline): SGHRS, YFSETQ. This CDR3 spans 14 amino acids. J gave up 5 bases and V 2 bases, and 6 bases lay outside the gene matches. The sequence was obtained from a male donor with ankylosing spondylitis or in good health (not recorded which). This sequence joins TRBV5-1 and TRBJ2-5; 7 bases line up with TRBD1. Material for sequencing was blood, either unsorted or a sorted T cell fraction (not recorded which). The CDR3 here is CASSFTGVRETQYF. DNA for the CDR3: TGCGCCAGCAGCTTCACAGGGGTTAGGGAGACCCAGTACTTC.